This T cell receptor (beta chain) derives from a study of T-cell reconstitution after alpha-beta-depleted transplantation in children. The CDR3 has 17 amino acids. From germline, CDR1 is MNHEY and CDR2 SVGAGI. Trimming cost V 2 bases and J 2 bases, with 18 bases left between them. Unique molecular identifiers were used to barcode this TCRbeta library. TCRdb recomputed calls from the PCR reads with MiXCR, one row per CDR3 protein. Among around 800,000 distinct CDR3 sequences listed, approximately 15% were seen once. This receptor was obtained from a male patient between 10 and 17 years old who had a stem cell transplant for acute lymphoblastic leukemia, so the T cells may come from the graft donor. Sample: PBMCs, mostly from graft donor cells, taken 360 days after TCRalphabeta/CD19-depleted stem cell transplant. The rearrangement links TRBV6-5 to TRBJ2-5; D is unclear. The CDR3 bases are TGTGCCAGCAGTTACGCTAGACAACGAGTCTTTCAAGAGACCCAGTACTTC. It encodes CASSYARQRVFQETQYF.